These T cell receptor beta chains were read from a single sample in a study. TCRdb redid the calling of the RT-PCR reads with MiXCR, one entry per CDR3 protein. The data show about 680,000 distinct CDR3 sequences, over 12% seen once. Sequencing input: memory CD4+ T cells from blood. These receptors were taken from a female donor in good health, serving as a healthy control. CDR3s include the opening cysteine and the closing phenylalanine or tryptophan. The D gene is left open where the match is weak. Size values are once, few and many counts, or a class for expanded clones, and some rows have none.

TGCAGTGCTGGGACGTGGAACACCATATATTTT CSAGTWNTIYF NA TRBV20-1 NA TRBJ1-3
TGTGCCAGCAGCCGGATGGGGGGGAACACTGAAGCTTTCTTT CASSRMGGNTEAFF NA TRBV5-5 many TRBJ1-1
TGCAGCGTTGACAGCCCCTGGGCCAGCAATGAGCAGTTCTTC CSVDSPWASNEQFF NA TRBV29-1 NA TRBJ2-1
TGTGCCTGGAGTACCTTCGGGACTAGGCCAGATACGCAGTATTTT CAWSTFGTRPDTQYF TRBD2 TRBV30 few TRBJ2-3
TGTGCCAGCAGTTCAGCGACAGGGGGCGTTCGGGGCTACACCTTC CASSSATGGVRGYTF TRBD1 TRBV28 NA TRBJ1-2
TGTGCCAGCAGCGAGGGGCAGGCTTATAGCAATCAGCCCCAGCATTTT CASSEGQAYSNQPQHF NA TRBV7-6 few TRBJ1-5
TGTGCCACCAGTGATTTTCAGGTCACCGGGGAGCTGTTTTTT CATSDFQVTGELFF NA TRBV24-1 NA TRBJ2-2
TGTGCCAGCAGGACAGGCGGTACGACCGGGGAGCTGTTTTTT CASRTGGTTGELFF NA TRBV28 few TRBJ2-2
TGTGCCATCAGTCGGGATACGGAGACCCAGTACTTC CAISRDTETQYF NA TRBV10-3 many TRBJ2-5
TGTGCCAGCATACCCGTCGCGAACACCGGGGAGCTGTTTTTT CASIPVANTGELFF NA TRBV6-6 few TRBJ2-2
TGTGCCAGCAGCTTAAGAAGGGACGGGTACACTGAAGCTTTCTTT CASSLRRDGYTEAFF NA TRBV11-2 NA TRBJ1-1
TGTGCCAGCAGCCAGAGAGAGGGGGCAGGGACTGAAGCTTTCTTT CASSQREGAGTEAFF TRBD1 TRBV4-2 few TRBJ1-1
TGTGCCACCCAAAGGGCGGGAATGACACAAGAGACCCAGTACTTC CATQRAGMTQETQYF NA TRBV15 many TRBJ2-5
TGTGCCAGCAGTGAGGGGGGAGGGCGTGGAGGGGGTTTCTTT CASSEGGGRGGGFF NA TRBV2 NA TRBJ1-1
TGTGCCAGCAGCCCGGGAATAACAGGGGATTATGGCTACACCTTC CASSPGITGDYGYTF TRBD1 TRBV7-8 NA TRBJ1-2
TGTGCCAGCAGTTCACTACTACCTAGCTGGGGGACAGGACCCAATGAGCAGTTCTTC CASSSLLPSWGTGPNEQFF TRBD1 TRBV12-3/TRBV12-4 NA TRBJ2-1
TGTGCCAGCAGCGTAGGTAGCGGACAACAAGAGACCCAGTACTTC CASSVGSGQQETQYF NA TRBV9 NA TRBJ2-5
TGTGCCACCAGTGAGTATGACGGGACAGGGTTCGCCGGGGAGCTGTTTTTT CATSEYDGTGFAGELFF TRBD1 TRBV24-1 few TRBJ2-2
TGTGCCAGCTCACCACCGATGCGACAGGGCACCGGGGAGCTGTTTTTT CASSPPMRQGTGELFF TRBD1 TRBV18 few TRBJ2-2
TGCAGTGGCAGACGGGAGACCCAGTACTTC CSGRRETQYF NA TRBV20-1 many TRBJ2-5